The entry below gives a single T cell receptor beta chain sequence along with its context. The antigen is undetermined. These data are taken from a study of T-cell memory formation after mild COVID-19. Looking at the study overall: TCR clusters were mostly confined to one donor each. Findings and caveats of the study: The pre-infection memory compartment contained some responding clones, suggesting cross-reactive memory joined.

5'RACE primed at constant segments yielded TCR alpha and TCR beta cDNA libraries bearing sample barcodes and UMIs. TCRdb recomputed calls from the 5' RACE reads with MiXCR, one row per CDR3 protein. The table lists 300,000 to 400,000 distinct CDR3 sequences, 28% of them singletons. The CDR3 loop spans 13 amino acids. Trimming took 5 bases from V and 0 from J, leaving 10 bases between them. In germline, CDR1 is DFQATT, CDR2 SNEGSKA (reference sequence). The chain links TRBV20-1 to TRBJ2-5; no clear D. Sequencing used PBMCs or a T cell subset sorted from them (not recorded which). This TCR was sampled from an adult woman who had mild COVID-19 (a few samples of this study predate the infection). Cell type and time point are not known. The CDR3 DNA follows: TGCAGTGCTGACATTGCGTACCAAGAGACCCAGTACTTC. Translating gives CSADIAYQETQYF.